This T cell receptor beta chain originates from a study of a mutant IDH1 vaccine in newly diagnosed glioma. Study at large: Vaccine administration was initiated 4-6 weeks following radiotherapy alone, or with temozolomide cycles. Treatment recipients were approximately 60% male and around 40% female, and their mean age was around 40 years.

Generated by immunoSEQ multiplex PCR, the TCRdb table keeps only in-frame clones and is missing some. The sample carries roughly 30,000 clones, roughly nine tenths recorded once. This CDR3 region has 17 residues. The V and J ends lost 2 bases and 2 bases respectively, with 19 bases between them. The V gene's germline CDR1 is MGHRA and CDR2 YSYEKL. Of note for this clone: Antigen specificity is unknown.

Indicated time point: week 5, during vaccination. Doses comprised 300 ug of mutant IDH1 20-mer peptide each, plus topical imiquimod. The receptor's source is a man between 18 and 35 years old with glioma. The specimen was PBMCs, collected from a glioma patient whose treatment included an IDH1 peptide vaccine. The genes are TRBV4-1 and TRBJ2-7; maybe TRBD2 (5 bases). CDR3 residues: CASSQNVGAVGAYEQYF. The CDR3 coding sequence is TGCGCCAGCAGCCAAAATGTCGGAGCGGTCGGGGCCTACGAGCAGTACTTC.